A selection of T cell receptor beta chains follows, all from one sample in a study of early T cells in non-severe SARS-CoV-2 infection. TCRdb used MiXCR to reprocess the 5' RACE reads, holding one entry per CDR3 protein. The repertoire consists of under 70,000 distinct CDR3 sequences, with about 6% occurring once and the leading ten covering about 3.6%. The sequencing used whole blood, collected at baseline. All receptors come from an adult who was a healthcare worker with PCR-confirmed SARS-CoV-2 infection or an uninfected control (not recorded which). CDR3s include the opening cysteine and the closing phenylalanine or tryptophan. D genes are given only for firm matches. Size tells how often a clone was seen (once, few, many) or the class of an expanded clone, and some rows leave it out.

V gene	D gene	clone size	J gene	CDR3 DNA	CDR3 protein
TRBV28	TRBD1	many	TRBJ1-5	TGTGCCAGCAGTTTTGGCTACAGGGGGGGATTTCAGCCCCAGCATTTT	CASSFGYRGGFQPQHF
TRBV2	TRBD1	few	TRBJ1-2	TGTGCCAGCAGTGAAGGGACAGGGAGGAGCGGCTACACCTTC	CASSEGTGRSGYTF
TRBV12-3/TRBV12-4	TRBD1	.	TRBJ1-5	TGTGCCAGCAGACAGACAGGGCGAAATCAGCCCCAGCATTTT	CASRQTGRNQPQHF
TRBV10-3	.	many	TRBJ2-1	TGTGCCATCTCGGGGGGACAGGATTCCTACAATGAGCAGTTCTTC	CAISGGQDSYNEQFF
TRBV24-1	TRBD1	.	TRBJ2-3	TGTGCCACCAGTGATTTGGGGACAGGCCCCGGGGATACGCAGTATTTT	CATSDLGTGPGDTQYF
TRBV7-6	.	.	TRBJ2-2	TGTGCCAGCAGCTTAGGAACCGGGAGAACAAGCACCGGGGAGCTGTTTTTT	CASSLGTGRTSTGELFF
TRBV7-2	TRBD2	few	TRBJ2-1	TGTGCCAGCAGCTTAACTCTAGCGGGAGATAGGAATGAGCAGTTCTTC	CASSLTLAGDRNEQFF
TRBV28	.	many	TRBJ2-6	TGTGCCAGCTCCAGTGGGTCGGGGATTTCTGGGGCCAACGTCCTGACTTTC	CASSSGSGISGANVLTF
TRBV6-5	.	.	TRBJ2-2	TGTGCCAGCAGTTATCGTCAGGCGAACACCGGGGAGCTGTTTTTT	CASSYRQANTGELFF
TRBV27	TRBD2	.	TRBJ2-4	TGTGCCAGCAGTTTACGGGGGGATTTAGCCAAAAACATTCAGTACTTC	CASSLRGDLAKNIQYF
TRBV7-8	.	many	TRBJ2-4	TGTGCCAGCAGCTTAGCCCCAGCTACCCGAGACATTCAGTACTTC	CASSLAPATRDIQYF
TRBV7-2	TRBD1	.	TRBJ2-5	TGTGCCAGCAGCCTTCGGACAGGGGGTAACCAAGAGACCCAGTACTTC	CASSLRTGGNQETQYF
TRBV6-6	TRBD2	few	TRBJ2-3	TGTGCCAGCAGTTACCTAGCGGCCTCAGATACGCAGTATTTT	CASSYLAASDTQYF
TRBV11-3	.	many	TRBJ2-7	TGTGCCAGCAGCCCATCTAGATCCTACGAGCAGTACTTC	CASSPSRSYEQYF
TRBV4-1	.	many	TRBJ2-1	TGCGCCAGCAGCCAAGGGGCTCCGAGCTCCTACAATGAGCAGTTCTTC	CASSQGAPSSYNEQFF
TRBV5-6	TRBD1	many	TRBJ1-1	TGTGCCAGCAGTTGGTCGGGACAGACTATGAACACTGAAGCTTTCTTT	CASSWSGQTMNTEAFF
TRBV10-3	TRBD2	few	TRBJ2-2	TGTGCCAACAGAGCGGGAGGGGCCACCGGGGAGCTGTTTTTT	CANRAGGATGELFF
TRBV20-1	.	many	TRBJ1-5	TGCAGTGCTAGTAGGGGGAATGCTTATAGCAATCAGCCCCAGCATTTT	CSASRGNAYSNQPQHF
TRBV18	TRBD1	many	TRBJ2-2	TGTGCCAGCTCAGCAAGAGGGGGCGACACCGGGGAGCTGTTTTTT	CASSARGGDTGELFF
TRBV27	TRBD1	few	TRBJ2-1	TGTGCCAGCGGAAGAGGGACAGGGGGGTACAATGAGCAGTTCTTC	CASGRGTGGYNEQFF
TRBV7-6	.	.	TRBJ1-4	TGTGCCAGCAGCTTTGGGGCAGGTGCTAATGAAAAACTGTTTTTT	CASSFGAGANEKLFF
TRBV7-2	.	once	TRBJ2-5	TGTGCCAGCAGCTTAATGAGCGTACAAGAGACCCAGTACTTC	CASSLMSVQETQYF
TRBV11-3	TRBD2	many	TRBJ2-7	TGTGCCAGCGGTGCTCGGGAGGGGGGGCCCTACGAGCAGTACTTC	CASGAREGGPYEQYF
TRBV7-8	.	few	TRBJ2-2	TGTGCCAGCAAGTGGCTGAACACCGGGGAGCTGTTTTTT	CASKWLNTGELFF